The clone carrying this TCR beta chain has more than one count but fewer than ten. A second about 7 to 11 cycle PCR used barcoded and J-beta primers. TCRdb re-called the 5' RACE reads through MiXCR, storing one row per CDR3 protein. The table has 1.5 million to 2 million distinct CDR3 sequences, 49% seen once. The sample originates from a study of blood T cells in healthy people across ages. V dropped 2 bases and J dropped 5 bases, with 15 bases sitting between them. Germline V lookup: CDR1 SGHVS, CDR2 FQNEAQ. The CDR3 is 15 residues long. The specimen was blood. The origin of this receptor is a woman aged 40 to 50 in good health. The rearrangement joins TRBV7-8 to TRBJ2-5; D gene unclear. The CDR3 region is CASSLRRTSLETQYF. The CDR3 region has the DNA TGTGCCAGCAGCTTAAGACGTACGAGTTTGGAGACCCAGTACTTC.